The clone carrying this TCR beta chain was found a few times. Per the germline V gene, CDR1 is SGHTA and CDR2 is FQGNSA. The V gene lost 2 bases and the J gene lost 3 bases, with 10 bases spanning the gap. CDR3 size: 14 residues. Clones were sequenced by immunoSEQ multiplex PCR, and TCRdb holds only the in-frame ones, with some missing. The data hold nearly 100,000 clones, with 90% observed a single time. These data belong to a study of graft-versus-host responses after intestinal transplantation. Study context: All recipients were given anti-thymocyte globulin induction, and tacrolimus and steroids were then administered for three to four years.

This clonotype originated in a human patient who received an intestinal transplant, so some T cells may come from the graft donor. The material was PBMCs, obtained roughly 68 weeks after intestinal transplant. The chain employs TRBV7-2 and TRBJ1-1, with D tentatively TRBD1 (5 bases). This CDR3 is CASSLRGLDTEAFF. CDR3 DNA: TGTGCCAGCAGCTTACGGGGGTTGGACACTGAAGCTTTCTTT.